Shown below are 14 T cell receptor beta chains from a single sample sequenced in a study of metastatic and nonmetastatic thyroid tumors. TCRdb re-clonotyped the PCR reads via MiXCR. The data show 25,000 to 35,000 clones, 20% to 30% seen once. There were no patients who had received any treatment before thyroid surgery. Specimen: blood. These receptors were collected from a female donor with papillary thyroid cancer or a benign thyroid nodule (not recorded which). Some clones in this sample may be carry-over from other donors' samples.

V usage is TRBV20-1 and J usage is TRBJ2-7; D not resolved. This CDR3 region has 12 residues. V lost 1 base to trimming and J lost 5 bases, with 9 bases between them. Per germline, CDR1 DFQATT and CDR2 SNEGSKA (reference sequence). The CDR3 loop reads CSARGAVHEQYV. The CDR3 region has the DNA TGCAGTGCTAGAGGGGCTGTGCACGAGCAGTACGTC.

This clone was counted ten times or more. The chain links TRBV20-1 to TRBJ2-7, with D possibly matching TRBD1 (6 bases). V dropped 1 base and J dropped 0 bases, with 13 bases sitting between them. CDR1 DFQATT and CDR2 SNEGSKA come from the germline V gene (reference sequence). CDR3 length: 15 amino acids. This CDR3 reads CSARVPGAPSYEQYF. The CDR3 DNA follows: TGCAGTGCTAGAGTCCCAGGGGCGCCCTCCTACGAGCAGTACTTC.

This clone has a count of ten or more. The V and J genes are TRBV20-1 and TRBJ2-1, with 9 bases that match TRBD1. V lost 6 bases and J lost 4; bases outside the gene matches: 7. This CDR3 has 14 amino acids. Germline V gene data show CDR1 as DFQATT and CDR2 as SNEGSKA (reference sequence). CDR3 protein: CSARDRVFYNEQFF. The CDR3 coding sequence is TGCAGTGCCAGGGACAGGGTATTTTACAATGAGCAGTTCTTC.

This clone has at least ten counts. The V gene is TRBV10-3, the J gene TRBJ2-2, with D perhaps TRBD2 (5 bases). Germline-derived CDR1 and CDR2 are ENHRY and SYGVKD. This CDR3 is 14 amino acids long. Trimming cost V 10 bases and J 7 bases, with 19 bases left between them. CDR3 coding DNA: TGTGCCAGCGGGCGGTCCGGTGACGGCGGGGAGCTGTTTTTT. This translates into CASGRSGDGGELFF.

At least ten counts were recorded for this clone. The CDR3 reads CASKLLAGGYNEQFF. CDR3 in DNA: TGTGCCAGTAAACTACTAGCGGGAGGTTACAATGAGCAGTTCTTC. The rearrangement links TRBV19 to TRBJ2-1, with 12 bases matching TRBD2. Trimming cost V 7 bases and J 4 bases; bases outside gene matches: 5. This CDR3 comprises 15 residues. The V gene's germline CDR1 is LNHDA and CDR2 SQIVND (reference sequence).

This clone showed up many times. The chain couples TRBV20-1 to TRBJ1-2, with D uncertain. The CDR3 has 13 amino acids. The V gene's germline CDR1 is DFQATT and CDR2 SNEGSKA (reference sequence). Trimming left V 7 bases short and J 0 bases short, with 12 bases between. The CDR3 DNA reads as TGCAGTGGTAAGGATCCGACTAACTATGGCTACACCTTC. This translates into CSGKDPTNYGYTF.

The CDR3 sequence is CASDWTRCYEQFF. The CDR3 DNA is TGTGCCAGCGACTGGACTAGGTGTTATGAGCAGTTCTTC. The chain couples TRBV5-8 to TRBJ2-1; 7 nucleotides line up with TRBD2. Trimming took 7 bases from V and 8 from J; bases not matched to a gene: 9. CDR3 size: 13 residues. Germline assignment: CDR1 SGHTS and CDR2 YDEGEE.

This rearrangement joins TRBV4-3 to TRBJ2-5, with D possibly TRBD1 on 6 matching bases. Per germline, CDR1 LGHNA and CDR2 YSLEER. The V and J ends lost 4 bases and 7 bases respectively, with 16 bases between them. This CDR3 is 14 amino acids long. The CDR3 is CASSRVQGLWTQYF. Written as DNA, the CDR3 is TGCGCCAGCAGCCGAGTACAGGGCCTCTGGACCCAGTACTTC.

This clone was picked up many times. V usage is TRBV28 and J usage is TRBJ1-1; the D gene is possibly TRBD1 (5 bases). This CDR3 spans 12 amino acids. V shed 5 bases and J shed 6 bases, with 10 bases lying between them. Per germline, CDR1 MDHEN and CDR2 SYDVKM. The CDR3 DNA is TGTGCCAGCAGTGGGGGGGACGCTGAAGCTTTCTTT. This codes for CASSGGDAEAFF.

This clone was seen many times. The chain uses TRBV3-1 and TRBJ2-7; 10 bases fit TRBD1. The CDR3 has 15 amino acids. Germline assignment: CDR1 LGHDT and CDR2 YNNKEL (reference sequence). The V and J ends lost 4 bases and 5 bases, in that order; junction bases with no gene match: 8. The CDR3 DNA follows: TGTGCCAGCAGCCGTCCGGGACAGGGGAGCGACGAGCAGTACTTC. Translating gives CASSRPGQGSDEQYF.

Details on this clone: The junction does not match germline at one end; this may be a read error. The gene calls are TRBV20-1 and TRBJ1-4, with TRBD1 matching over 7 bases. This CDR3 is built from 15 residues. Germline CDR1 reads DFQATT; CDR2 reads SNEGSKA (reference sequence). The CDR3 region has the DNA TGCAGTGCTAGAGATTTTAGACAGGGACGCGAAATACTGTTTTTT. Amino acid sequence: CSARDFRQGREILFF.

The count of this clone is one. The chain is built from TRBV30 and TRBJ1-2; D gene ambiguous. V lost 3 bases and J lost 7, with 15 bases in between. The CDR3 runs to 13 residues. Per germline, CDR1 GTSNPN and CDR2 SVGIG (reference sequence). The CDR3: CAWSPGLHCGYTF. The CDR3 DNA sequence: TGTGCCTGGAGCCCCGGGTTACACTGTGGCTACACCTTC.

This clone was seen repeatedly, ten times or more. The V gene is TRBV28, the J gene TRBJ1-4; D uncertain. CDR3 length: 13 residues. Germline CDR1 and CDR2: MDHEN and SYDVKM. Trimming removed 6 bases at V and 8 bases at J, with 13 bases between. The CDR3 coding sequence is TGTGCCAGCAGACTCACGGTAGCCGAAAAACTGTTTTTT. It specifies CASRLTVAEKLFF.

This clone was found many times. A much larger clonotype is one base distant, so this may be a read error. The same CDR3 is also encoded by other DNA sequences in this sample. The chain joins TRBV19 to TRBJ1-1, with no clear D. This CDR3 has 12 amino acids. CDR1 and CDR2 (germline): LNHDA, SQIVND (reference sequence). The CDR3 sequence is CASSFYSTEAFF. The CDR3 DNA reads as TGCGCCAGTAGTTTCTACTCTACTGAAGCTTTCTTT.